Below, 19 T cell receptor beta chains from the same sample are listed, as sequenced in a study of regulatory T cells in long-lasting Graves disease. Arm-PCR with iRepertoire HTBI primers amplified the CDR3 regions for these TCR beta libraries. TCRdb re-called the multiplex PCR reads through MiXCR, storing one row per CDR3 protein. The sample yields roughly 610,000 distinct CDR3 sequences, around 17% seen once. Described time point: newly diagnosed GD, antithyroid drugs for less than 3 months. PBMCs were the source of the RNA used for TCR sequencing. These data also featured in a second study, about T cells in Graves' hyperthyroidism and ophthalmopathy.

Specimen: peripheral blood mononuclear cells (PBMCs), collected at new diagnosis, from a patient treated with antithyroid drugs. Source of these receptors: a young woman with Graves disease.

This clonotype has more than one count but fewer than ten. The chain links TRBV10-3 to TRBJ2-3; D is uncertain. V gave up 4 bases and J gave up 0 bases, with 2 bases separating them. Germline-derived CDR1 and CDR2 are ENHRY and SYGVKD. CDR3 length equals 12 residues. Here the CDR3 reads CAISGSTDTQYF. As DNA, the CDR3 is TGTGCCATCAGTGGTAGCACAGATACGCAGTATTTT.

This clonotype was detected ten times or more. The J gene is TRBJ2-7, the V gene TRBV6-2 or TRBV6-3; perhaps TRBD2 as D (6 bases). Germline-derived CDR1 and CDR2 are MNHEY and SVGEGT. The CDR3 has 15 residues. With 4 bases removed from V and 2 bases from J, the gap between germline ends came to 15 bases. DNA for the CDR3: TGTGCCAGCAGTTCCAGAGGACTAAGAACCTACGAGCAGTACTTC. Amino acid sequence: CASSSRGLRTYEQYF.

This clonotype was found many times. The chain's CDR3 is CSATSGGPNYGYTF. CDR3 in DNA: TGCAGTGCTACCTCGGGGGGTCCTAACTATGGCTACACCTTC. The genes are TRBV20-1 and TRBJ1-2; TRBD1 is a possible D gene (5 bases). Germline-derived CDR1 and CDR2 are DFQATT and SNEGSKA (reference sequence). The CDR3 runs to 14 residues. With 4 bases removed from V and 0 bases from J, the gap between germline ends came to 12 bases.

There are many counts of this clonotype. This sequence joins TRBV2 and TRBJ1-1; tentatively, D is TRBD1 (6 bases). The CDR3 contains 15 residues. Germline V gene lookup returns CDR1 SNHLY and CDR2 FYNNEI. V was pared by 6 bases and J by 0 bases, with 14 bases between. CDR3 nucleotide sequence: TGTGCCAGCAGCGGCGGGGCAGGGGTGAACACTGAAGCTTTCTTT. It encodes CASSGGAGVNTEAFF.

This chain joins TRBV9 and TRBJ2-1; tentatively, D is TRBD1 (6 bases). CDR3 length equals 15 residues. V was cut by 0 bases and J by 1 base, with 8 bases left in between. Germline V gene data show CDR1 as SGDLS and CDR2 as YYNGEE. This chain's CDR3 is CASSVAGQSYNEQFF. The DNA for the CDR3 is TGTGCCAGCAGCGTAGCGGGACAATCCTACAATGAGCAGTTCTTC.

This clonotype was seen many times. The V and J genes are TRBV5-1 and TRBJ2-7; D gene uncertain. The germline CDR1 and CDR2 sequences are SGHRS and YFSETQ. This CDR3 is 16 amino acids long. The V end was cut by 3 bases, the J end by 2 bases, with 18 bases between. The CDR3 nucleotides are TGCGCCAGCAGCTGGTTGGAAAACGCCCTTGCCTACGAGCAGTACTTC. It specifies CASSWLENALAYEQYF.

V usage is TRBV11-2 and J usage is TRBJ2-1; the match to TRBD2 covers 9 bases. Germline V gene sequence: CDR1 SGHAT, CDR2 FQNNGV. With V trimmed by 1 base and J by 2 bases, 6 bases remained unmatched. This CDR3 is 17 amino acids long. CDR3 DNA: TGTGCCAGCAGCTTAGGTCTAGCGGGGACACCCTACAATGAGCAGTTCTTC. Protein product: CASSLGLAGTPYNEQFF.

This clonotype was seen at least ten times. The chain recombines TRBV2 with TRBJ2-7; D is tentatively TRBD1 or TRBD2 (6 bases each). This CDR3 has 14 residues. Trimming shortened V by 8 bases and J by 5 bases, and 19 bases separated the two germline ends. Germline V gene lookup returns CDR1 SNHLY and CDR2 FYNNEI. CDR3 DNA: TGTGCCAGCTTCAGAGGAGGGGGTGCGGACGAGCAGTACTTC. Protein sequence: CASFRGGGADEQYF. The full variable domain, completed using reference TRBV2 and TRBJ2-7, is EPEVTQTPSHQVTQMGQEVILRCVPISNHLYFYWYRQILGQKVEFLVSFYNNEISEKSEIFDDQFSVERPDGSNFTLKIRSTKLEDSAMYFCASFRGGGADEQYFGPGTRLTVT.

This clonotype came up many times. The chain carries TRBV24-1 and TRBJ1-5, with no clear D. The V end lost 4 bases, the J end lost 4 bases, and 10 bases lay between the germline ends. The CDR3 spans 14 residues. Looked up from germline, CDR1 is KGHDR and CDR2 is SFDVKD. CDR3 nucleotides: TGTGCCACCAGTGACGGGGAGCGTAATCAGCCCCAGCATTTT. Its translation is CATSDGERNQPQHF.

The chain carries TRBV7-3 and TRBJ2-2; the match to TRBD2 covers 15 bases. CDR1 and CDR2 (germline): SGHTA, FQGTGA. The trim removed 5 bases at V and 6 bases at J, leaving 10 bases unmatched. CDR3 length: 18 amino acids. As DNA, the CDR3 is TGTGCCAGCAGCAAAAGGACTAGCGGGAGGGCTGGCGCCGGGGAGCTGTTTTTT. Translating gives CASSKRTSGRAGAGELFF.

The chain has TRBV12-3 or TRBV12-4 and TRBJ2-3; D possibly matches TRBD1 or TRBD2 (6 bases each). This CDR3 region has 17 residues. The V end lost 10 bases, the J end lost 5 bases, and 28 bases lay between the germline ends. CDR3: CAIQEGSGTGIRDTQYF. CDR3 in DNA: TGTGCCATCCAGGAGGGGTCCGGCACAGGGATAAGAGATACGCAGTATTTT.

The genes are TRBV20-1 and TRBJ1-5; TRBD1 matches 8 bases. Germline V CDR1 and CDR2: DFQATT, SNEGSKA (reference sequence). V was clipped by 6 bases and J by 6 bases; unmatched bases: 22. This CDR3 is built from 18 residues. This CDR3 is CSAAPPGQGRWGGQPQHF. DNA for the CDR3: TGCAGTGCCGCACCCCCAGGACAGGGCCGATGGGGTGGTCAGCCCCAGCATTTT.

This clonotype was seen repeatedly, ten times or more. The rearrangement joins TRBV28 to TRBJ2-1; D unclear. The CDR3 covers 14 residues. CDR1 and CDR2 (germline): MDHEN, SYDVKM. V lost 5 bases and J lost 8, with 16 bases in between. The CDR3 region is CASSNLGTGHEQFF. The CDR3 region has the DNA TGTGCCAGCAGTAATCTAGGCACGGGCCATGAGCAGTTCTTC.

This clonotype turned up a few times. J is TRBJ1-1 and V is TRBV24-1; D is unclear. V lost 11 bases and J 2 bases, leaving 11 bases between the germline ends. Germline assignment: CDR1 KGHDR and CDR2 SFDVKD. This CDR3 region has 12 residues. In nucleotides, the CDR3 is TGTGCCAAGCACTCAGGTAACACTGAAGCTTTCTTT. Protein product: CAKHSGNTEAFF.

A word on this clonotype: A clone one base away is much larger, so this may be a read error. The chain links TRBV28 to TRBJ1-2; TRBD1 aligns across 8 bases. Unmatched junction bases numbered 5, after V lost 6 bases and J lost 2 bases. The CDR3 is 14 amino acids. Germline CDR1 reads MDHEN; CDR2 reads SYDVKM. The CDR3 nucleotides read TGTGCCAGCAGAGGGACAGGACGCAACTATGGCTACACCTTC. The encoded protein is CASRGTGRNYGYTF.

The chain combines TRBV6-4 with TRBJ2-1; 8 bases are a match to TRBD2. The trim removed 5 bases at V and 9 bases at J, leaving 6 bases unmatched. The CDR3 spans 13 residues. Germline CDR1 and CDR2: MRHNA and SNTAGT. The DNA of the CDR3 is TGTGCCAGCAGTAGCGGGAGTGGGGCTGAGCAGTTCTTC. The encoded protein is CASSSGSGAEQFF.

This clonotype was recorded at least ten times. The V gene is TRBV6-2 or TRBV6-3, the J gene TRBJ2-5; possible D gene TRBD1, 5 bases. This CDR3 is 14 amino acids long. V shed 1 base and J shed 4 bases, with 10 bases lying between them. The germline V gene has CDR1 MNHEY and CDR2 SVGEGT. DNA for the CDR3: TGTGCCAGCAGTTACTACACAGGACGAGAGACCCAGTACTTC. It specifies CASSYYTGRETQYF.

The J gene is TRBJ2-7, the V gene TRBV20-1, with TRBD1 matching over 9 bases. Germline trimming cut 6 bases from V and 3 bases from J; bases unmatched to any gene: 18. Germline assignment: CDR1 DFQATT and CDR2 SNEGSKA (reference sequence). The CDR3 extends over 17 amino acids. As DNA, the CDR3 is TGCAGTGCGCAATCCATGGACAGGGGTCCTTGGGTCTACGAGCAGTACTTC. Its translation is CSAQSMDRGPWVYEQYF.

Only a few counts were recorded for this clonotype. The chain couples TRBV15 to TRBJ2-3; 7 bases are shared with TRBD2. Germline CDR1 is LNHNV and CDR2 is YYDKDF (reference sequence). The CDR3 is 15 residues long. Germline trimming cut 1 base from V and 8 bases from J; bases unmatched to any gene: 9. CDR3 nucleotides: TGTGCCACCAGCAGAGTGGCGGGAGTTGGGGGTACGCAGTATTTT. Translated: CATSRVAGVGGTQYF. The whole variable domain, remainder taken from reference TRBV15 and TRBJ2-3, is DAMVIQNPRYQVTQFGKPVTLSCSQTLNHNVMYWYQQKSSQAPKLLFHYYDKDFNNEADTPDNFQSRRPNTSFCFLDIRSPGLGDTAMYLCATSRVAGVGGTQYFGPGTRLTVL.